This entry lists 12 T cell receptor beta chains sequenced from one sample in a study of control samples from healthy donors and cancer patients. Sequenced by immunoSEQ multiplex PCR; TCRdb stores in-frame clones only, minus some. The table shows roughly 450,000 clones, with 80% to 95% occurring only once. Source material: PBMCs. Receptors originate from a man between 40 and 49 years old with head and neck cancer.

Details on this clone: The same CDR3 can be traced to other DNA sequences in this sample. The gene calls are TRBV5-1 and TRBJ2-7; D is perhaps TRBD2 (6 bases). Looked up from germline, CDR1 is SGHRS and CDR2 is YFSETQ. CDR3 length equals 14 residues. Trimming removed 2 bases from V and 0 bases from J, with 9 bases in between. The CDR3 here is CASSFDGSSYEQYF. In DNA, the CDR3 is TGCGCCAGCAGCTTTGACGGGAGCTCCTACGAGCAGTACTTC. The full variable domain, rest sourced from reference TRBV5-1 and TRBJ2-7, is KAGVTQTPRYLIKTRGQQVTLSCSPISGHRSVSWYQQTPGQGLQFLFEYFSETQRNKGNFPGRFSGRQFSNSRSEMNVSTLELGDSALYLCASSFDGSSYEQYFGPGTRLTVT.

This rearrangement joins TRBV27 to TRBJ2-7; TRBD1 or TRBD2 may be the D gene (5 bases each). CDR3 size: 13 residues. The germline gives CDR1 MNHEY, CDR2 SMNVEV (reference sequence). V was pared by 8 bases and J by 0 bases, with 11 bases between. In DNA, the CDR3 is TGTGCCAGCCGATCCGGGGCCTCCTACGAGCAGTACTTC. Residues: CASRSGASYEQYF.

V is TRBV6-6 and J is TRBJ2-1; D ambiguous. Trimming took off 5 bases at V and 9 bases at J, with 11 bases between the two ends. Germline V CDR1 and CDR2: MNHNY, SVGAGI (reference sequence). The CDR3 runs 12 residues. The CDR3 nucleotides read TGTGCCAGCAGTACCACCCGACTTGAGCAGTTCTTC. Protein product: CASSTTRLEQFF.

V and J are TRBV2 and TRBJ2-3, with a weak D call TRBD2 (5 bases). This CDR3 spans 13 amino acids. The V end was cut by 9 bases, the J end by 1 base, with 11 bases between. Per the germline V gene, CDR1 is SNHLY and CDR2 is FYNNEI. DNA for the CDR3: TGTGCCAGATCCGGCGGGCGCACAGATACGCAGTATTTT. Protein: CARSGGRTDTQYF.

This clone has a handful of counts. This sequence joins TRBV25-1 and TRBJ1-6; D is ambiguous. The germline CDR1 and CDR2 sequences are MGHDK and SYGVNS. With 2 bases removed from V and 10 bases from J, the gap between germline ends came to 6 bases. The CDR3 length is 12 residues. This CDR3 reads CASSEPGSPLHF. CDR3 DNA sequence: TGTGCCAGCAGTGAACCGGGGTCACCCCTCCACTTT.

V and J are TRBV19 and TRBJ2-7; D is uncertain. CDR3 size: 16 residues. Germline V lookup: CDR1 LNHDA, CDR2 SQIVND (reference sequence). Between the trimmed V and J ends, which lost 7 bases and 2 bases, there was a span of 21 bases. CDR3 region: CASNKSGHPRTYEQYF. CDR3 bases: TGTGCCAGTAACAAGTCAGGCCATCCCCGCACCTACGAGCAGTACTTC.

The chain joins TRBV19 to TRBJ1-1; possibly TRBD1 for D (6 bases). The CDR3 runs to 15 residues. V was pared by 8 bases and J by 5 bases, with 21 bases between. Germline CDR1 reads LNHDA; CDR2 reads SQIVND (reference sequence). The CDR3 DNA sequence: TGTGCCAGTGAACAGGGAGGGACTTATGGTACTGAAGCTTTCTTT. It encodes CASEQGGTYGTEAFF.

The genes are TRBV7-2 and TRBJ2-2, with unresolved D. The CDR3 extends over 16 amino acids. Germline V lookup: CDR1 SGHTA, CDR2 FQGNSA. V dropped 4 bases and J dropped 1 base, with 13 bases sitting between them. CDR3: CASSSYGQLNTGELFF. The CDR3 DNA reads TGTGCCAGCAGCTCCTACGGCCAGTTGAACACCGGGGAGCTGTTTTTT.

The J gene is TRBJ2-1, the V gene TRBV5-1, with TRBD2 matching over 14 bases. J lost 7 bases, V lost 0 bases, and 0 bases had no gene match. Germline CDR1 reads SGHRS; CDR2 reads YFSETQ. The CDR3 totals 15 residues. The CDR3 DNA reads TGCGCCAGCAGCTTGGGGACTAGCGGGAGGAATGAGCAGTTCTTC. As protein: CASSLGTSGRNEQFF.

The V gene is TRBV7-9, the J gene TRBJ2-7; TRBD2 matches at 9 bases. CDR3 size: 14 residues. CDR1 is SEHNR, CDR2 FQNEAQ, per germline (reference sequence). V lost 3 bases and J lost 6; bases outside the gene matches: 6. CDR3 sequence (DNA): TGTGCCAGCAGCTTGAGTCTAGCGGGAACCGAGCAGTACTTC. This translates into CASSLSLAGTEQYF.

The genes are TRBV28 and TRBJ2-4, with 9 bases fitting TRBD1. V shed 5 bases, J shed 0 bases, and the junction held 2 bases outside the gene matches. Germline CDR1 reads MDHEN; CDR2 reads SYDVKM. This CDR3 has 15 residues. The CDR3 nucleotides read TGTGCCAGCAGTCCACAGGGGGCAGCCAAAAACATTCAGTACTTC. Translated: CASSPQGAAKNIQYF.

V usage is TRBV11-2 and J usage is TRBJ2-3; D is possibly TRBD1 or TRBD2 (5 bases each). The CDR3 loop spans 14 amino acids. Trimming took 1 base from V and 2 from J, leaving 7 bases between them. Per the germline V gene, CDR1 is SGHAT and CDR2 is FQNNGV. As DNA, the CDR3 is TGTGCCAGCAGCTTAGGGGACCTCACAGATACGCAGTATTTT. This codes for CASSLGDLTDTQYF.